These 21 T cell receptor beta chains were all obtained from the same sample, sequenced in a study of blood T cell repertoires in COVID-19. Produced via immunoSEQ multiplex PCR; TCRdb's table is partial and in-frame only. The profile shows roughly 160,000 clones, 80% to 90% of them singletons. Sequences were obtained from peripheral blood. The receptor source for this set is a man aged 55 to 70 with acute or convalescent COVID-19.

The rearrangement links TRBV5-8 to TRBJ1-5; 7 bases map to TRBD1. With V trimmed by 4 bases and J by 11 bases, 15 bases remained unmatched. The CDR3 has 15 amino acids. Per the germline V gene, CDR1 is SGHTS and CDR2 is YDEGEE. CDR3 sequence reads: CASSPGQMIGVAQHF. The CDR3 DNA reads TGTGCCAGCAGCCCGGGACAGATGATCGGGGTTGCCCAGCATTTT.

The genes are TRBV5-1 and TRBJ1-1; 7 nucleotides match TRBD1. There are 15 residues in the CDR3. Looked up from germline, CDR1 is SGHRS and CDR2 is YFSETQ. The junction had 9 bases not matched to a gene; V was cut back by 4 bases and J by 3 bases. CDR3 sequence (DNA): TGCGCCAGCAGCCCGTACAGGGGCCTTGACACTGAAGCTTTCTTT. Translated: CASSPYRGLDTEAFF.

This clone appeared once. The rearrangement uses TRBV7-7 and TRBJ2-1; D gene unclear. Germline V gives CDR1 SSHAT, CDR2 FNYEAQ (reference sequence). This CDR3 has 13 amino acids. The V gene lost 1 base and the J gene lost 4 bases, with 5 bases spanning the gap. The CDR3 sequence is CASSLDSYNEQFF. The DNA for the CDR3 is TGTGCCAGCAGCTTAGACAGTTACAATGAGCAGTTCTTC.

This clone has just a few counts. The chain recombines TRBV28 with TRBJ2-7; no firm D call. This CDR3 is 16 amino acids long. Looked up from germline, CDR1 is MDHEN and CDR2 is SYDVKM. Trimming removed 7 bases at V and 0 bases at J, with 19 bases between. CDR3 in DNA: TGTGCCAGCACATACTCCTCCCGGCGGTTCTCCTACGAGCAGTACTTC. This gives the protein CASTYSSRRFSYEQYF.

The chain links TRBV19 to TRBJ2-2; 9 positions agree with TRBD2. This CDR3 has 17 amino acids. Germline-derived CDR1 and CDR2 are LNHDA and SQIVND (reference sequence). The V gene end was trimmed by 3 bases and the J gene end by 13 bases; junction bases not matched to a gene: 18. The CDR3 bases are TGTGCCAGTAGTATTCAGGCTAGCGGGATCCTCCCCCTCGGGCTGTTTTTT. This sequence encodes CASSIQASGILPLGLFF.

This clone was seen only once. The chain links TRBV30 to TRBJ1-6; perhaps TRBD1 as D (5 bases). Deletions cut 1 base from V and 7 bases from J, with 17 bases between. The V gene's germline CDR1 is GTSNPN and CDR2 SVGIG (reference sequence). The CDR3 totals 16 residues. CDR3 region: CAWSGGGVRPNSPLHF. CDR3 coding DNA: TGTGCCTGGAGTGGGGGAGGGGTGAGGCCGAATTCACCCCTCCACTTT.

Only one count was recorded for this clone. This chain uses TRBV5-1 with TRBJ1-2; a possible D gene is TRBD1 (6 bases). The CDR3 is made up of 15 amino acids. Germline loops: CDR1 SGHRS, CDR2 YFSETQ. The ends were cut back, 5 bases at V and 0 bases at J, with 14 bases in the middle. Here the CDR3 reads CASSLWGLANYGYTF. DNA of the CDR3: TGCGCCAGCAGTTTATGGGGGCTAGCTAACTATGGCTACACCTTC. The variable domain in full, with the rest retrieved from reference TRBV5-1 and TRBJ1-2, is KAGVTQTPRYLIKTRGQQVTLSCSPISGHRSVSWYQQTPGQGLQFLFEYFSETQRNKGNFPGRFSGRQFSNSRSEMNVSTLELGDSALYLCASSLWGLANYGYTFGSGTRLTVV.

The chain has TRBV3-1 (or the pseudogene TRBV3-2) and TRBJ2-5; D remains ambiguous. Germline assignment: CDR1 LGHDT and CDR2 YNNKEL (reference sequence). CDR3 size: 15 residues. Trimming removed 4 bases at V and 3 bases at J, with 15 bases between. In nucleotides, the CDR3 is TGTGCCAGCAGCCTGATGGTCCACATAAAAGAGACCCAGTACTTC. This gives the protein CASSLMVHIKETQYF.

This chain joins TRBV19 and TRBJ2-1; 11 positions agree with TRBD2. The CDR3 has 18 residues. V lost 0 bases and J lost 1; bases outside the gene matches: 5. CDR1 is LNHDA, CDR2 SQIVND, per germline (reference sequence). The CDR3 region has the DNA TGTGCCAGTAGTATAGATGGGCTAGCGGGAGGTTCCTACAATGAGCAGTTCTTC. Amino acids: CASSIDGLAGGSYNEQFF.

V usage is TRBV7-3 and J usage is TRBJ1-1; D is ambiguous. This CDR3 has 10 residues. CDR1 and CDR2 from the germline V gene are SGHTA and FQGTGA. The CDR3 coding sequence is TGTAAGCCGGTGAACACTGAAGCTTTCTTT. It is translated as CKPVNTEAFF.

The rearrangement uses TRBV2 and TRBJ1-3, with D possibly being TRBD1 (6 bases). Trimming took 5 bases from V and 4 from J, leaving 12 bases between them. The CDR3 sequence is 14 residues long. Per the germline V gene, CDR1 is SNHLY and CDR2 is FYNNEI. The CDR3 reads CASSPQGGGNTIYF. The CDR3 bases are TGTGCCAGCAGTCCACAAGGGGGAGGAAACACCATATATTTT.

This chain connects TRBV5-6 to TRBJ2-1; 7 nucleotides align to TRBD2. The CDR3 totals 16 residues. Germline trimming cut 3 bases from V and 0 bases from J; bases unmatched to any gene: 6. The germline V gene has CDR1 SGHDT and CDR2 YYEEEE. CDR3 protein: CASSWEGAPSYNEQFF. In nucleotides, the CDR3 is TGTGCCAGCAGCTGGGAGGGCGCGCCCTCCTACAATGAGCAGTTCTTC. Drawing the rest from reference TRBV5-6 and TRBJ2-1, the complete variable domain is DAGVTQSPTHLIKTRGQQVTLRCSPKSGHDTVSWYQQALGQGPQFIFQYYEEEERQRGNFPDRFSGHQFPNYSSELNVNALLLGDSALYLCASSWEGAPSYNEQFFGPGTRLTVL.

This rearrangement joins TRBV4-1 to TRBJ1-3, with 8 nucleotides matching TRBD1. CDR1 and CDR2 (germline): MGHRA, YSYEKL. V dropped 3 bases and J dropped 3; count of bases not matched to a gene: 4. This CDR3 spans 15 amino acids. CDR3 sequence reads: CASSQLGTGGNTIYF. CDR3 bases: TGCGCCAGCAGCCAGCTCGGGACAGGTGGAAACACCATATATTTT.

The table lists this clone with a count of one. The rearrangement joins TRBV6-1 to TRBJ1-5; TRBD1 matches at 11 bases. After removal of 4 bases from V and 0 bases from J, the junction contained 11 bases not matched to a gene. The V gene's germline CDR1 is MNHNS and CDR2 SASEGT. This CDR3 has 19 amino acids. DNA for the CDR3: TGTGCCAGCAGTGGGAGACCGGACAGGGGGCTGGATAGCAATCAGCCCCAGCATTTT. It translates to CASSGRPDRGLDSNQPQHF.

The chain recombines TRBV30 with TRBJ2-4; the D is unclear. Trimming shortened V by 0 bases and J by 0 bases, and 12 bases separated the two germline ends. The length of the CDR3 is 16 residues. Germline V lookup: CDR1 GTSNPN, CDR2 SVGIG (reference sequence). The CDR3 bases are TGTGCCTGGAGTGTTAGTTATCTACTAGCCAAAAACATTCAGTACTTC. This gives the protein CAWSVSYLLAKNIQYF. The variable domain in full, completed from reference TRBV30 and TRBJ2-4, reads SQTIHQWPATLVQPVGSPLSLECTVEGTSNPNLYWYRQAAGRGLQLLFYSVGIGQISSEVPQNLSASRPQDRQFILSSKKLLLSDSGFYLCAWSVSYLLAKNIQYFGAGTRLSVL.

The CDR3 spells CAISLTGLESNNYGYTF. CDR3 nucleotides: TGTGCCATCAGCCTAACAGGATTAGAAAGTAATAACTATGGCTACACCTTC. The chain joins TRBV10-3 to TRBJ1-2; weak D call: TRBD1 (5 bases). The CDR3 has 17 amino acids. The germline V gene encodes CDR1 ENHRY and CDR2 SYGVKD. V lost 6 bases to trimming and J lost 1 base, with 21 bases between them.

The table lists this clone with a count of one. The V and J genes are TRBV20-1 and TRBJ1-4; 7 positions agree with TRBD1. The CDR3 contains 11 residues. The germline V gene encodes CDR1 DFQATT and CDR2 SNEGSKA (reference sequence). Trimming cost V 1 base and J 14 bases; bases outside gene matches: 4. The CDR3 DNA sequence: TGCAGTGCTAGAGCACGGGACAGTCTGTTTTTT. It is translated as CSARARDSLFF.

This CDR3 reads CASSPGDRGFSYEQYF. CDR3 in DNA: TGTGCCAGCAGCCCGGGGGACAGGGGGTTCTCCTACGAGCAGTACTTC. This chain uses TRBV9 with TRBJ2-7; 11 bases are shared with TRBD1. The J segment lost 0 bases and the V segment lost 4 bases, leaving 6 bases of the junction unmatched. The germline gives CDR1 SGDLS, CDR2 YYNGEE. The CDR3 sequence is 16 residues long.

The chain is built from TRBV24-1 and TRBJ2-1, with D possibly being TRBD2 (6 bases). The germline gives CDR1 KGHDR, CDR2 SFDVKD. Trimming took 3 bases from V and 9 from J, leaving 8 bases between them. The CDR3 runs to 12 residues. Here the CDR3 reads CATSDPGVEQFF. The DNA of the CDR3 is TGTGCCACCAGTGATCCGGGGGTTGAGCAGTTCTTC.

The rearrangement links TRBV6-5 to TRBJ2-3, with a weak D call TRBD1 (5 bases). V lost 8 bases, J lost 3 bases, and 12 bases lay in between. The CDR3 has 13 amino acids. Germline V gene data show CDR1 as MNHEY and CDR2 as SVGAGI. The CDR3 region is CASVQGGTDTQYF. CDR3 DNA: TGTGCCAGCGTCCAGGGTGGGACAGATACGCAGTATTTT.

The chain has TRBV6-6 and TRBJ2-7, with 11 bases fitting TRBD2. CDR3 length equals 14 residues. In germline, CDR1 is MNHNY, CDR2 SVGAGI (reference sequence). The trim removed 6 bases at V and 4 bases at J, leaving 5 bases unmatched. CDR3 loop: CASSPTSGSYEQYF. CDR3 nucleotide sequence: TGTGCCAGCAGCCCAACTAGCGGGAGTTACGAGCAGTACTTC.